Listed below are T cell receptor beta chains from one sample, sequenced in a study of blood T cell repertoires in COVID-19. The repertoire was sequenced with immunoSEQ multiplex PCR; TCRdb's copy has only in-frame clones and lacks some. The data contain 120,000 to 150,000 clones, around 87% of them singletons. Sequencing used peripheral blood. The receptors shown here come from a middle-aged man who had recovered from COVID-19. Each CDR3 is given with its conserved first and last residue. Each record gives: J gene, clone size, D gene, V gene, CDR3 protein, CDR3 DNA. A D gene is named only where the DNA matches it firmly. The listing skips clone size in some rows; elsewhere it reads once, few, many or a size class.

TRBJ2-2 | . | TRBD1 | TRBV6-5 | CASSPQDRGPGELFF | TGTGCCAGCAGTCCCCAGGACAGGGGGCCCGGGGAGCTGTTTTTT
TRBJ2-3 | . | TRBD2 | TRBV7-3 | CASSLGGADTQYF | TGTGCCAGCAGCTTAGGGGGGGCAGATACGCAGTATTTT
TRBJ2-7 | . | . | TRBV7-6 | CASSSLVEPYEQYF | TGTGCCAGCAGCTCGCTAGTAGAACCCTACGAGCAGTACTTC
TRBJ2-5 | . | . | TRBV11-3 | CASSLDSWGSEETQYF | TGTGCCAGCAGCTTAGATAGCTGGGGCAGTGAAGAGACCCAGTACTTC
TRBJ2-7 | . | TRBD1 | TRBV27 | CASSLFTTGTYEQYF | TGTGCCAGCAGTCTCTTCACGACAGGGACCTACGAGCAGTACTTC
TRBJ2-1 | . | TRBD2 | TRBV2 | CASSEKEGLLAPSYNEQFF | TGTGCCAGCAGTGAAAAGGAGGGACTACTAGCGCCTTCCTACAATGAGCAGTTCTTC
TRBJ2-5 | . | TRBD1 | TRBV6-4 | CASSARGDRGRQETQYF | TGTGCCAGCAGTGCGCGTGGGGACAGGGGGCGTCAAGAGACCCAGTACTTC
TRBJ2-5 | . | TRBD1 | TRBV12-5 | CASPPGTGVGGETQYF | TGTGCTAGTCCCCCCGGGACAGGGGTGGGTGGGGAGACCCAGTACTTC
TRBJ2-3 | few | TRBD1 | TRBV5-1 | CASSPDRGRLDTQYF | TGCGCCAGCAGCCCGGACAGGGGGCGCTTGGATACGCAGTATTTT
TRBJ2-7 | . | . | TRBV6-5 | CASSRHVSYEQYF | TGTGCCAGCAGTAGACACGTCTCCTACGAGCAGTACTTC
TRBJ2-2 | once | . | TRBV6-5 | CASSYKAEVTGELFF | TGTGCCAGCAGTTACAAGGCGGAGGTTACCGGGGAGCTGTTTTTT
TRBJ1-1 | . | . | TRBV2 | CASSVQKRVNTEAFF | TGTGCCAGCAGTGTCCAGAAGAGGGTGAACACTGAAGCTTTCTTT
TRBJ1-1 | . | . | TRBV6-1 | CASSETRGDMNTEAFF | TGTGCCAGCAGTGAGACAAGGGGCGACATGAACACTGAAGCTTTCTTT
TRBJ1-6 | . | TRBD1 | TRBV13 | CASSSGTDSPLHF | TGTGCCAGCAGCTCCGGGACAGATTCACCCCTCCACTTT
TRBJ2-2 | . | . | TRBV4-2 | CASSRQASTGELFF | TGTGCCAGCAGCCGCCAGGCGTCCACCGGGGAGCTGTTTTTT
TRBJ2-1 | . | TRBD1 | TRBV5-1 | CASSLVTGGNYNEQFF | TGCGCCAGCAGCTTGGTGACAGGGGGGAACTACAATGAGCAGTTCTTC
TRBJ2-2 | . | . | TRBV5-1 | CASSLGRYGPGELFF | TGCGCCAGCAGCTTGGGAAGATATGGGCCCGGGGAGCTGTTTTTT
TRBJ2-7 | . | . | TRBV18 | CASSPETGEGEQYF | TGTGCCAGCTCCCCTGAGACAGGGGAGGGCGAGCAGTACTTC
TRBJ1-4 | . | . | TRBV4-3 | CASSPKPQPFNEKLFF | TGCGCCAGCAGCCCAAAACCACAGCCGTTTAATGAAAAACTGTTTTTT
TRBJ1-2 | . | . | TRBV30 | CAWSYGQSIYYGYTF | TGTGCCTGGAGTTACGGACAGTCGATTTACTATGGCTACACCTTC
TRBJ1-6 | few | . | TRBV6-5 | CASSYRQGNSPLHF | TGTGCCAGCAGTTACAGGCAGGGGAATTCACCCCTCCACTTT
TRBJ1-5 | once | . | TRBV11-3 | CASSLAPGRRNQPQHF | TGTGCCAGCAGCTTAGCACCAGGGCGGCGCAATCAGCCCCAGCATTTT
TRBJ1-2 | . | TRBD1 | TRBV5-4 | CASSQQTGEHYGYTF | TGTGCCAGCAGCCAACAGACAGGGGAACACTATGGCTACACCTTC
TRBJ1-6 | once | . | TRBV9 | CASSEGHRANSPLHF | TGTGCCAGCAGCGAAGGACACAGGGCTAATTCACCCCTCCACTTT
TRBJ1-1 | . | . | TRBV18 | CASSPPSLNTEAFF | TGTGCCAGCTCACCACCGTCCTTGAACACTGAAGCTTTCTTT
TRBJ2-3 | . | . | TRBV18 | CASSLIERTDTQYF | TGTGCCAGCTCACTAATCGAGAGGACAGATACGCAGTATTTT
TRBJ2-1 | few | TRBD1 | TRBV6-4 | CASSDSAGGYNEQFF | TGTGCCAGCAGTGACTCGGCAGGGGGCTACAATGAGCAGTTCTTC
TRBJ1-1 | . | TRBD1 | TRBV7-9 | CASSLFGTVNTEAFF | TGTGCCAGCAGCTTATTCGGGACAGTGAACACTGAAGCTTTCTTT
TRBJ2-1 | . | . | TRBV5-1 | CASSLAGYEQFF | TGCGCCAGCAGCTTAGCGGGTTATGAGCAGTTCTTC
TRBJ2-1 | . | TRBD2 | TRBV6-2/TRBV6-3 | CASSPRLAGGPGNEQFF | TGTGCCAGCAGCCCTCGACTAGCGGGGGGGCCTGGGAATGAGCAGTTCTTC
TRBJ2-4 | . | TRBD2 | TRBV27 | CASSLSGRDIQYF | TGTGCCAGCAGTTTATCGGGGAGGGACATTCAGTACTTC
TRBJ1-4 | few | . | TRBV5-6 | CASSQKGTGFNEKLFF | TGTGCCAGCAGCCAGAAGGGAACAGGGTTTAATGAAAAACTGTTTTTT
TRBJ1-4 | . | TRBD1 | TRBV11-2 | CASSYRQGTNEKLFF | TGTGCCAGCAGCTATAGACAGGGGACGAATGAAAAACTGTTTTTT
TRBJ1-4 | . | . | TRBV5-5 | CASSSGQLNEKLFF | TGTGCCAGCAGCTCAGGACAGCTAAATGAAAAACTGTTTTTT
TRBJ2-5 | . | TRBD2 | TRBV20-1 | CSASSGGAGETQYF | TGCAGTGCGAGTAGCGGGGGGGCCGGAGAGACCCAGTACTTC
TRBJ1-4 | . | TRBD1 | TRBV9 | CASSPRQGSTNEKLFF | TGTGCCAGCAGCCCTCGACAGGGGTCAACTAATGAAAAACTGTTTTTT
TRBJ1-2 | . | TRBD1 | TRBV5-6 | CASSYGVGGRYGYTF | TGTGCCAGCAGCTATGGTGTAGGGGGCCGCTATGGCTACACCTTC
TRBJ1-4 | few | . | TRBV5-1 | CASSSTGGARNEKLFF | TGCGCCAGCAGCTCAACTGGGGGGGCGAGGAATGAAAAACTGTTTTTT
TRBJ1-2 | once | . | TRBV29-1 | CSVEENRNYGYTF | TGCAGCGTTGAAGAAAACAGGAACTATGGCTACACCTTC
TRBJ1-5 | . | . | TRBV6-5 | CATSDKDSNQPQHF | TGTGCCACCTCGGACAAGGACAGCAATCAGCCCCAGCATTTT
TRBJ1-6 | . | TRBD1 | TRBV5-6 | CASSFPGGPPLHF | TGTGCCAGCAGCTTCCCAGGGGGTCCACCCCTCCACTTT
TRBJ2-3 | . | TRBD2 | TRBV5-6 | CASGLAGGDTQYF | TGTGCCAGCGGACTAGCGGGGGGAGATACGCAGTATTTT
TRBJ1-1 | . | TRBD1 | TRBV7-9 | CASSLGQGADEAFF | TGTGCCAGCAGCTTAGGACAGGGGGCTGATGAAGCTTTCTTT